This T cell receptor (beta chain) was retrieved from a study of cytomegalovirus exposure and HLA in healthy donors. The germline CDR1 and CDR2 sequences are LNHDA and SQIVND (reference sequence). This CDR3 region has 16 residues. Trimming removed 3 bases at V and 0 bases at J, with 11 bases between. The PCR used 60 Vbeta and 13 Jbeta primers. The data were produced by immunoSEQ multiplex PCR, yet TCRdb's version contains in-frame clones alone and is incomplete. This sample has 150,000 to 200,000 clones, with 82% found just once. The source material was PBMCs. This chain connects TRBV19 to TRBJ2-2; D gene uncertain. This TCR was sampled from a boy between 2 and 10 years old in good health and CMV-seronegative. The CDR3: CASSIPTAANTGELFF. CDR3 nucleotides: TGTGCCAGTAGTATCCCCACAGCCGCGAACACCGGGGAGCTGTTTTTT.